This TCR beta chain was sequenced for a study of cytomegalovirus exposure and HLA in healthy donors. Study-level information: A data release that came early held some 79 million unique TCRs from HLA-typed donors. Study-level findings and limits: In all likelihood, a cluster of highly shared sequence variants was a sequencing artifact.

A word on this clone: Its specificity is not known.

Amplification used 60 Vbeta primers and 13 Jbeta primers. The assay was immunoSEQ multiplex PCR, and TCRdb's table has in-frame clones only and misses some. The table has 150,000 or so clones, about 84% seen once. Unmatched junction bases numbered 9, after V lost 5 bases and J lost 8 bases. The CDR3 sequence is 14 residues long. CDR1 and CDR2 from the germline V gene are MNHNY and SVGAGI (reference sequence). Sequenced sample: PBMCs. The chain has TRBV6-6 and TRBJ2-3, with TRBD2 matching 8 bases. This TCR came from a woman in her thirties or forties in good health and CMV-seropositive. The CDR3 reads CASSPGTSFTTQYF. In DNA form, the CDR3 reads TGTGCCAGCAGTCCCGGGACTAGTTTTACTACGCAGTATTTT.